This entry features one T cell receptor beta chain sequence. No antigen is known for it. It has no much larger one-base neighbor in the sample; base qualities were not kept. This entry is derived from a study of cytomegalovirus exposure and HLA in healthy donors (dated by TCRdb to about 2017). Study-level background: An earlier analysis of more than 550 of the donors reported 250 to 300 Gb of sequence data and around 110 million unique TCR beta sequences obtained from some 170 million T cells. Roughly 300 gigabases of sequencing data and approximately 80 million unique TCR sequences were included in an early release covering roughly 600 HLA-typed donors. Of the approximately 400 genotyped donors, approximately 83% fell in the genetic ancestry cluster associated with self-reported Caucasian donors. The study was designed to test whether signatures of past pathogen exposure could be identified by cataloging public T cell receptors. The study profiled the T cell repertoires of under 850 subjects by immunosequencing and related them to cytomegalovirus serostatus. A separate validation cohort of roughly 110 different subjects was used in addition to the 666-subject first cohort. High-throughput TCR immunosequencing, statistical association of individual TCRs with disease status, and machine learning were combined to predict cytomegalovirus infection status. A later analysis re-examined previously published TCR beta repertoires from over 500 donors and added high-resolution HLA genotyping to investigate patterns of TCR occurrence. Rather than using new phenotypic data, the later analysis identified candidate immune exposures from TCR beta sequences and from how often those sequences occurred across donors. An earlier analysis of fewer than 750 of the donors used high-throughput TCR beta sequencing to judge whether each TCR beta V gene segment behaved as functional or pseudogenic. Donor age, sex, ethnicity and CMV serostatus were compiled together with the repertoire data. A later genetic analysis used genome-wide SNP genotypes for 398 of the 666 donors, treating that subset as a discovery cohort. All discovery cohort repertoires had been generated using a single sequencing platform. Both class I and class II loci were covered by HLA typing, at four-digit resolution. The number of donors typed differed by locus, with about 620-630 for A, B, C, DRB1 and DQB1, 522 for DQA1, 600 to 610 for DPA1, and about 450 for DPB1. Four to six DR-DQ haplotypes were handled as single units for association and clustering, since linkage in the cohort was strong. Among several hundred genotyped donors of the cohort, an average of approximately 240,000 unique TCR beta nucleotide sequences was sequenced per donor, of which about 18% were non-productive. Study-wide findings and limitations: A further reported finding was that TCR beta sequences accurately predicted the HLA-A and HLA-B alleles for most subjects in the first cohort. In a later analysis, HLA-associated TCR beta chains were found to be more clonally expanded and to have lower generation probabilities than equally common non-associated chains. For the cohort, immune exposure information was limited to CMV serostatus. The sequencing pipeline was judged likely to have produced a cluster of highly shared sequence variants as a technical artifact. The authors suggested that the approach could potentially be extended to other disease states and immunological phenotypes. A total of about 180 TCR beta chains were listed by the study as associated with cytomegalovirus. A later analysis reported that several top co-occurrence clusters appeared linked to parvovirus B19, influenza, CMV and Epstein-Barr virus. Most TCR sequences were observed very rarely across donors, whereas some public TCRs were present in many individuals. The classifier was reported to diagnose cytomegalovirus status with high specificity and sensitivity in both the original cohort and the validation cohort. Because HLA typing was unavailable for some donors at each locus, only the typed subset was used in association tests. An earlier analysis of approximately 530 of the donors showed that most TCR beta V segments appeared in productive rearrangements either about 90% or about 30% of the time, which broadly matched IMGT annotations. Linkage disequilibrium might explain the correlated functional status among segregating V segments, but an unknown experimental factor could not be excluded. The presence/absence analyses assumed that sequencing depth was roughly uniform across donors, and that assumption may not be true. The cohort was sequenced for TCR beta chains only, and without alpha or paired-chain data the features that could be detected were limited. Some IMGT-functional V segments, including TRBV6-2 and TRBV6-3, could not be distinguished by the 87-base-pair reads and were therefore excluded. In a later analysis, the rate of TCR association differed among HLA loci, with DRB1 alleles having the most associated TCRs and HLA-C alleles having the fewest. Three of the identified cytomegalovirus-associated TCR beta chains were confirmed in vitro to be specific for cytomegalovirus antigens. Most CMV-associated TCR beta chains appeared to be HLA-restricted in a later analysis, and the HLA associations seemed to be driven largely by CMV exposure. Strong co-occurrence of HLA alleles, especially DR and DQ, made assigning TCR associations to individual alleles difficult. An association between a missense DCLRE1C variant and V-gene and J-gene trimming of TCR beta chains was found in a later genetic analysis and replicated in an independent cohort. A later analysis associated about 18,000 TCR beta sequences with specific HLA alleles at a false discovery rate of 0.05. Over 15 rarely observed V segments, including chromosome 9 orphons, were excluded from the earlier analysis of approximately 500 of the donors because counts were too low. Compared with the roughly 700-donor mean, donors in an Asian-associated ancestry cluster had fewer N-insertions in productive TCRs, according to a later genetic analysis.

The library was made by the immunoSEQ multiplex PCR assay. For the multiplex PCR, a mixture combining 60 forward primers for TCR Vbeta segments and 13 reverse primers for TCR Jbeta segments was used. The CDR3 region of rearranged TCR beta genes was amplified from genomic DNA by a multiplex PCR assay. The amplified TCR beta libraries were sequenced on the Illumina HiSeq System as 87-base-pair reads. In the paper's pipeline: A later analysis counted tens of millions of unique TCR beta chains across the 600 to 850 repertoires, and some 11 million of these chains were shared by at least two donors. Raw reads were error-corrected and collapsed into unique sequences by a nearest-neighbor algorithm in which closely related sequences were merged to remove PCR and sequencing errors. V, D and J gene segments were assigned by aligning CDR3 sequences to IMGT reference sequences. For a sequence to be retained, a match of at least six nucleotides to both a V gene segment and a J gene segment was required. A rearrangement counted as productive if the CDR3 had no stop codons and remained in frame with V and J, and every other rearrangement counted as non-productive. Following IMGT convention, CDR3 was defined as the stretch from the second conserved V-encoded cysteine up to the conserved J-encoded phenylalanine. In an earlier analysis of just under 600 of the donors, sequences lacking an unambiguous match to a single V gene segment were excluded. In an earlier analysis of about 590 of the donors, a V segment was called functional when productive rearrangements were above 56.7%, and segregating when the standard deviation between donors exceeded 5%. To diagnose cytomegalovirus status from the catalog of TCR beta chain sequences, a statistical classification framework was built. A later analysis assigned V and J genes by comparing TCR nucleotide sequences with IMGT/GENE-DB human TR gene sequences. A later analysis assigned CDR3 sequences and most-parsimonious VDJ recombination scenarios with the TCRdist pipeline. A later analysis defined each TCR beta chain by its CDR3 amino acid sequence plus V-gene family, and excluded reads lacking a unique V-gene family. In a later analysis, around 600 highly shared, low-generation-probability nucleotide sequences were removed to address suspected cross-contamination and a sequencing artifact. In a later analysis, a clonal expansion index for each public chain was calculated from normalized within-repertoire ranks of inferred template counts. A later analysis computed generation probabilities with a VDJ recombination model fitted to out-of-frame rearrangements, and checked the results against IGoR. In a later analysis, TCR-TCR, TCR-HLA and TCR-CMV co-occurrence was scored with hypergeometric tests, and a repertoire-size bias correction was applied to TCR pairs. In a later analysis, false discovery rates were estimated by permuting HLA or CMV assignments 20 times. In a later analysis, co-occurring TCRs were grouped using DBSCAN, with TCRdist sequence similarity added in when clustering inside HLA-allele-positive subsets. Repertoires with fewer than 30,000 or more than 120,000 public chains were left out of co-occurrence clustering, as were about 5 repertoires with anomalous nucleotide sharing. This immuneACCESS table, as held by TCRdb, lists in-frame sequences with V and J called but not all clones. Of the missing ones, under half trace to an unresolved V gene in checked studies; the others have no known cause. V and J calls and clone size are those listed in that table; D and trimming were worked out from the DNA. The sample yields roughly 120,000 clones; approximately 80% were counted once. Around 3.9% of the sample comes from the top ten.

The junction carries 6 bases between V and J, which are trimmed by 2 bases and 8 bases respectively. The CDR3 numbers 11 residues from cysteine through phenylalanine. The retained sequence is limited to the CDR3, 33 bases, with the frame set at the first base. CDR1 is given as ENHRY and CDR2 as SYGVKD, both from the germline V gene. In total, 630 or so healthy bone marrow donors made up the cohort. At the time of sampling, every cohort member was nominally healthy, though immune exposures that went unrecorded were likely present. The donor tested CMV seronegative and was one of the 352 seronegative cohort members. Each donor provided a peripheral blood sample, and peripheral blood mononuclear cells were used for TCR beta sequencing. The Qiagen DNeasy Blood Extraction Kit was used to extract genomic DNA from the blood cell samples.

The V and J segments used are TRBV10-3 and TRBJ1-1; the D gene cannot be named for sure. The sequence came from a man in his forties in good health and CMV-seronegative. Sequenced material: PBMCs. The bases are TGTGCCATCAGTGAGCGGGGAGAAGCTTTCTTT. It is translated as CAISERGEAFF.